This T cell receptor (beta chain) was identified during a study of control samples from healthy donors and cancer patients. The sample holds one count of this clone. The CDR3 is made up of 17 amino acids. V was trimmed by 5 bases and J by 6 bases, leaving 25 bases between them. Germline CDR1 is SGHVS and CDR2 is FNYEAQ. The protocol was immunoSEQ multiplex PCR, while the TCRdb copy is restricted to in-frame clones and leaves out a portion. This sample has approximately 89,000 clones, with roughly 86% found just once. The chain joins TRBV7-6 to TRBJ1-2; TRBD1 is a possible D gene (6 bases). This TCR was sampled from a man aged 25-45 years in good health. The sequenced sample was blood. The chain's CDR3 is CASSPWGRESLRNGYTF. CDR3 sequence (DNA): TGTGCCAGCAGCCCCTGGGGGCGGGAGTCCCTTAGGAATGGCTACACCTTC. The full variable domain, in which reference TRBV7-6 and TRBJ1-2 provide the parts outside the CDR3, is GAGVSQSPRYKVTKRGQDVALRCDPISGHVSLYWYRQALGQGPEFLTYFNYEAQQDKSGLPNDRFSAERPEGSISTLTIQRTEQRDSAMYRCASSPWGRESLRNGYTFGSGTRLTVV.